What follows are 8 T cell receptor beta chains derived from one specimen sequenced in a study of beta chain features in type 1 diabetes. Points from the study as a whole: Type 1 diabetes patients showed a moderate but significant shortening of TCRB CDR3s in all four CD4+ subsets.

Since all of the isolated RNA was reverse transcribed, expressed TCRB transcripts were what got sequenced. Using immunoSEQ multiplex PCR, the repertoire was profiled, and TCRdb retains in-frame clones only, with some absent. The data hold around 250,000 clones, with 14% observed a single time. The antigens of these receptors remain unknown. Material: naive CD4+ T cells from blood. These TCRs come from a man in his thirties or forties with type 1 diabetes.

This clone was seen only a few times. V gene TRBV11-2 combines with J gene TRBJ2-5, with TRBD1 matching 8 bases. The ends lost 5 bases at V and 4 bases at J; junction bases unmatched: 6. The germline gives CDR1 SGHAT, CDR2 FQNNGV. The CDR3 consists of 14 residues. Here the CDR3 DNA reads TGTGCCAGCAGCAAGACAGGGGTTGCAGAGACCCAGTACTTC. This translates into CASSKTGVAETQYF.

This clone has only a few counts. The V and J genes are TRBV9 and TRBJ2-2; D not resolved. The germline V and J ends were trimmed by 0 bases and 0 bases, with 6 bases remaining between them. The germline CDR1 and CDR2 sequences are SGDLS and YYNGEE. The CDR3 runs to 15 residues. CDR3: CASSVGASNTGELFF. DNA of the CDR3: TGTGCCAGCAGCGTAGGGGCCTCGAACACCGGGGAGCTGTTTTTT.

This clone turned up a few times. One end of the junction varies from germline; a read error may be responsible. V gene TRBV15 combines with J gene TRBJ1-4, with 9 bases matching TRBD1. Germline CDR1 and CDR2: LNHNV and YYDKDF (reference sequence). The CDR3 extends over 15 amino acids. CDR3 DNA: TGTGCCACCAGCCGAGAACAGGGGGCAGATGAAAAACTGTTTTTT. Translated, it gives CATSREQGADEKLFF. The full variable domain, with the rest looked up from reference TRBV15 and TRBJ1-4, is DAMVIQNPRYQVTQFGKPVTLSCSQTLNHNVMYWYQQKSSQAPKLLFHYYDKDFNNEADTPDNFQSRRPNTSFCFLDIRSPGLGDTAMYLCATSREQGADEKLFFGSGTQLSVL.

The V call is TRBV28, the J call TRBJ2-7; perhaps TRBD1 as D (6 bases). With 3 bases removed from V and 2 bases from J, the gap between germline ends came to 11 bases. In germline, CDR1 is MDHEN, CDR2 SYDVKM. The CDR3 length is 14 residues. CDR3 DNA sequence: TGTGCCAGCAGTTTTGACAGGTGGGCCTACGAGCAGTACTTC. It translates to CASSFDRWAYEQYF.

This clone was counted between two and nine times. The J gene is TRBJ1-1, the V gene TRBV2; D is possibly TRBD1 (5 bases). The CDR3 covers 14 residues. Between the trimmed V and J ends, which lost 3 bases and 6 bases, there was a span of 14 bases. Looked up from germline, CDR1 is SNHLY and CDR2 is FYNNEI. This CDR3 reads CASSDPTVYAEAFF. The CDR3 nucleotides are TGTGCCAGCAGTGACCCGACAGTATACGCTGAAGCTTTCTTT.

This clone was observed a few times. V and J are TRBV28 and TRBJ2-1, with 8 bases lining up with TRBD2. Germline V CDR1 and CDR2: MDHEN, SYDVKM. This CDR3 is built from 17 residues. V lost 1 base, J lost 3 bases, and 8 bases stayed unmatched. The CDR3 sequence: CASSLFGLAGYYNEQFF. The CDR3 region has the DNA TGTGCCAGCAGTTTATTCGGTCTAGCGGGCTACTACAATGAGCAGTTCTTC.

This clone showed up just a few times. The V call is TRBV30, the J call TRBJ2-7, with 9 bases lining up with TRBD1. V was pared by 4 bases and J by 3 bases, with 4 bases of the junction left unmatched. This CDR3 is 13 amino acids long. The germline CDR1 and CDR2 sequences are GTSNPN and SVGIG (reference sequence). Here the CDR3 DNA reads TGTGCCTGGAAAGGGACAGGGTTCTACGAGCAGTACTTC. It yields the protein CAWKGTGFYEQYF. The variable domain in full, with the rest retrieved from reference TRBV30 and TRBJ2-7, is SQTIHQWPATLVQPVGSPLSLECTVEGTSNPNLYWYRQAAGRGLQLLFYSVGIGQISSEVPQNLSASRPQDRQFILSSKKLLLSDSGFYLCAWKGTGFYEQYFGPGTRLTVT.

This chain uses TRBV6-5 with TRBJ2-7, with D tentatively TRBD1 (5 bases). The CDR3 spans 14 residues. V lost 6 bases and J 2 bases, leaving 14 bases between the germline ends. CDR1 and CDR2 from the germline V gene are MNHEY and SVGAGI. The CDR3 DNA is TGTGCCAGCAGCGGACAATTGGACGCCTACGAGCAGTACTTC. Protein: CASSGQLDAYEQYF.